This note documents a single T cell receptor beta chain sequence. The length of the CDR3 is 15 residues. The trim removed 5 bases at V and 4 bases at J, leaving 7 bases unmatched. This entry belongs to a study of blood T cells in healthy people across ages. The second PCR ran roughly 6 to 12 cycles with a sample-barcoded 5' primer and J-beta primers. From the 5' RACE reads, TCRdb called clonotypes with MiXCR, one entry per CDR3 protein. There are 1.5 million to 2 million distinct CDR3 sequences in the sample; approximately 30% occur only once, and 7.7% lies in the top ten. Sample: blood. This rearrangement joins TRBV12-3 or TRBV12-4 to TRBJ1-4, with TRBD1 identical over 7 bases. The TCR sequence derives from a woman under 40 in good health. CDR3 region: CASSPRTGFNEKLFF. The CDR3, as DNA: TGTGCCAGCAGTCCCCGGACAGGATTTAATGAAAAACTGTTTTTT.